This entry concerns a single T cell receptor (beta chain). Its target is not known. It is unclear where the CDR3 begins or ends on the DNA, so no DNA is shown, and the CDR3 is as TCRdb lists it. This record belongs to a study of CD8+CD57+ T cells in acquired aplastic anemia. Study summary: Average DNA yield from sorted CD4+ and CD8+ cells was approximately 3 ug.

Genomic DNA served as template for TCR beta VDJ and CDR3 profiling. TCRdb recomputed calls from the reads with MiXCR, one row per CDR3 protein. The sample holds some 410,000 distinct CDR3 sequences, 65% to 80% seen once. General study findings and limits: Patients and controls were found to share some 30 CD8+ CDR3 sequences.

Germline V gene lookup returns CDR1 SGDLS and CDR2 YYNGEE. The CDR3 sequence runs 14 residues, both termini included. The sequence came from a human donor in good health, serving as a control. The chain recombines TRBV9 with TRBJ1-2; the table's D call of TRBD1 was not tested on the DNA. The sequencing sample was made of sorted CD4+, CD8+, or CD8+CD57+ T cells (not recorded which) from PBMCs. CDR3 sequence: CASSVAPGNYGYHF.